The next 10 T cell receptor beta chains were all read from a single sample in a study of CD8 T cells in Susac syndrome. Reverse transcription of about 0.5 to 1 ug RNA used random hexamers. TCRdb itself ran the immunoSEQ multiplex PCR reads through MiXCR, one entry per CDR3 protein. The table lists tens of thousands of distinct CDR3 sequences, approximately 94% of them singletons. Sequencing was carried out using CD8+ T cells from PBMCs. Receptors originate from a human donor with Susac syndrome.

Only one count was recorded for this clonotype. This rearrangement joins TRBV19 to TRBJ1-6; 7 bases map to TRBD1. CDR3 length: 14 amino acids. With V trimmed by 8 bases and J by 4 bases, 5 bases remained unmatched. Germline V lookup: CDR1 LNHDA, CDR2 SQIVND (reference sequence). The CDR3 bases are TGTGCCAGTTGGGGACAGCCTTATAATTCACCCCTCCACTTT. Amino acid sequence: CASWGQPYNSPLHF.

V and J are TRBV9 and TRBJ1-1, with D tentatively TRBD1 (6 bases). The V gene's germline CDR1 is SGDLS and CDR2 YYNGEE. Trimming stripped 3 bases from V and 4 bases from J, with 10 bases between. The CDR3 loop spans 13 amino acids. The DNA for the CDR3 is TGTGCCAGCAGCGAAGGGGGGTCCACTGAAGCTTTCTTT. Translation gives CASSEGGSTEAFF.

CDR3 loop: CASSQVTLGAKNIQYF. The CDR3 nucleotides read TGTGCCAGCAGCCAAGTTACATTAGGGGCCAAAAACATTCAGTACTTC. The J gene is TRBJ2-4, the V gene TRBV3-1, with unresolved D. Germline V lookup: CDR1 LGHDT, CDR2 YNNKEL (reference sequence). Trimming cost V 1 base and J 1 base, with 11 bases left between them. The CDR3 spans 16 residues. Full variable domain (outside the CDR3, taken from reference TRBV3-1 and TRBJ2-4): DTAVSQTPKYLVTQMGNDKSIKCEQNLGHDTMYWYKQDSKKFLKIMFSYNNKELIINETVPNRFSPKSPDKAHLNLHINSLELGDSAVYFCASSQVTLGAKNIQYFGAGTRLSVL.

V is TRBV6-1 and J is TRBJ1-1; D might be TRBD1 (6 bases). This CDR3 has 15 residues. The ends were cut back, 2 bases at V and 4 bases at J, with 14 bases in the middle. From germline, CDR1 is MNHNS and CDR2 SASEGT. CDR3 in DNA: TGTGCCAGCAGTGAACTACAGGGAGGGGGCACTGAAGCTTTCTTT. Protein sequence: CASSELQGGGTEAFF.

This rearrangement joins TRBV19 to TRBJ1-1; D is possibly TRBD1 (6 bases). V lost 5 bases, J lost 0 bases, and 10 bases lay in between. Germline V CDR1 and CDR2: LNHDA, SQIVND (reference sequence). The CDR3 has 14 amino acids. The CDR3 nucleotides read TGTGCCAGTAGTGAGACAGGAATGAACACTGAAGCTTTCTTT. Translated: CASSETGMNTEAFF.

The CDR3 DNA is TGTGCCAGCAAACTCACAGGGGATAGCAATCAGCCCCAGCATTTT. It specifies CASKLTGDSNQPQHF. The chain couples TRBV27 to TRBJ1-5; 7 bases are shared with TRBD1. Germline-derived CDR1 and CDR2 are MNHEY and SMNVEV (reference sequence). The CDR3 extends over 15 amino acids. Trimming took 7 bases from V and 0 from J; bases not matched to a gene: 6.

The chain recombines TRBV7-2 with TRBJ2-2; D uncertain. From germline, CDR1 is SGHTA and CDR2 FQGNSA. V lost 1 base and J lost 4, with 10 bases in between. CDR3 length: 15 residues. The CDR3 loop is CASSLVRVLTGELFF. The CDR3 DNA reads as TGTGCCAGCAGCTTAGTTCGGGTCCTCACCGGGGAGCTGTTTTTT.

The chain employs TRBV7-9 and TRBJ1-1, with no clear D. V was shortened by 2 bases and J by 1 base, with 8 bases between the two germline ends. This CDR3 is built from 14 residues. Germline CDR1 is SEHNR and CDR2 is FQNEAQ (reference sequence). DNA for the CDR3: TGTGCCAGCAGCTTACTGGGGTGGAACACTGAAGCTTTCTTT. Translating gives CASSLLGWNTEAFF.

The chain links TRBV7-2 to TRBJ2-7, with D unresolved. The CDR3 is 12 residues long. CDR1 SGHTA and CDR2 FQGNSA come from the germline V gene. The V end was cut by 5 bases, the J end by 4 bases, with 9 bases between. CDR3 nucleotide sequence: TGTGCCAGCAGCCGCCCGCCTTACGAGCAGTACTTC. Its protein product is CASSRPPYEQYF.

The chain joins TRBV7-8 to TRBJ1-5, with 8 bases identical to TRBD1. CDR3 length equals 15 residues. Germline values: CDR1 SGHVS, CDR2 FQNEAQ. J lost 6 bases, V lost 6 bases, and 10 bases had no gene match. The CDR3 bases are TGTGCCAGCAGTCCCGACAGGGGTGAAGTTCAGCCCCAGCATTTT. Translation gives CASSPDRGEVQPQHF.